Sequencing of this T cell receptor (beta chain) was carried out in a study of shared clonotypes between healthy human individuals (dated by TCRdb to about 2020). About the investigation overall: The cohort comprised two women and a few men aged 18 to 49 years. For each donor, three plates each were used for CD4 naive and CD4 memory, two plates were used for CD8 naive, and one plate was used for CD8 memory. Between about 0.94 and 10 billion PBMCs per donor were obtained by leukapheresis. To estimate repertoire size and how much clonotype sharing occurs between individuals, the study deeply sequenced the blood TCR repertoires of five healthy adults. To increase sequencing depth and limit assay-specific biases, different laboratories used diverse techniques to prepare libraries and sequence TCR repertoires. Study-wide conclusions, independent of this receptor: Rarefaction of sorted-subset datasets indicated incomplete sequencing despite the large sequencing depth. Higher generation probabilities were observed for clonotypes shared by all four sorted-subset donors than for non-shared clonotypes. Sampling was restricted to blood, and TCR repertoires in tissue are likely to differ from TCR repertoires in blood. Across a few donors, approximately 5% of naive CD4, approximately 4% of naive CD8, approximately 2.5% of memory CD4, and under 0.45% of memory CD8 clonotypes were shared. Larger estimated clonotype richness was generally found for naive subsets than for memory subsets. The genetic and exposure-history diversity represented was limited by the small number of donors. Pairwise subsampling indicated that sequencing depth was expected to affect the degree of clonotype sharing among donors.

CD8 naive samples consisted of CD45RO-negative cells that were positively selected for CCR7, yielding a CD45RA+CCR7+ population without TemRA cells. Donors were healthy HIV-negative adults with no recently reported acute infections or vaccinations. Every donor was a Caucasian adult residing in Nashville, Tennessee, USA. Blood was obtained by leukapheresis, after which PBMCs were separated by Ficoll-Histopaque density gradient centrifugation and cryopreserved in liquid nitrogen vapor phase. Purity and quantity of every magnetically sorted T cell population were checked by analytical flow cytometry. Genomic DNA was isolated from each sorted fraction and quantified by UV absorbance on a Nanodrop 2000c. Taken from the germline V gene (reference sequence), the CDR1 and CDR2 loops are WNHNN and SYGVQD. The CDR3, cysteine through phenylalanine, is 13 amino acids long. Just the 39-base CDR3 DNA is kept, in frame starting at base 1. The V and J ends are trimmed by 8 bases and 0 bases, leaving 8 bases between them.

Notes on this clone: The target of this receptor is not known. No base quality information exists; no much larger clone differs at one position. Other nucleotide sequences from this sample produce the same CDR3.

TCR CDR3 regions were amplified from genomic DNA by multiplex PCR using the deep immunoSEQ assay. For each cell subset, the extracted genomic DNA was distributed evenly across all wells of several immunoSEQ 96-well plates, and each plate served as one replicate. Each replicate PCR for sorted subsets received roughly 200 ng genomic DNA, equal to roughly 30,000 T cell genomes. The purified libraries were quantified using a Qubit 3.0 fluorometer, sized with a Bioanalyzer 2100, and then quantified again using the KAPA Library Quantification kit. Each immunoSEQ 96-well plate was sequenced on its own single-read 150-cycle Illumina NextSeq 550 flow cell. The authors processed their data as follows. Because only junctional sequences without quality scores were contained in the immunoSEQ output, filtering matching that applied to full-length reads could not be performed. To assign V/J genes and CDR3, sequences were annotated against IMGT germline references using PyIR, a Python wrapper for IgBLAST v1.9. Reads were removed for weak V/J assignments (E-value above 1e-6), missing CDR3, stop codons, out-of-frame junctions, or ambiguous translated residues. A V3J clonotype was defined by an identical inferred V gene, J gene, and CDR3 amino acid sequence. Percentage overlap between repertoires was computed as shared unique clonotypes divided by the size of the smaller repertoire. RTK rarefaction, the Chao1 estimator, and Recon v2.1 estimates of unobserved clonotypes were used to assess repertoire richness. Generation probabilities for all TCRbeta clonotypes obtained by the gDNA method from four donors were computed using OLGA. Held by TCRdb, this immuneACCESS table contains in-frame sequences only and omits some clones. Under half of the omission traces to an unresolved V gene where checked; the cause of the rest is unknown. V and J calls and clone size follow that table, whereas D and trimming were derived from the DNA. This sample comprises under 600,000 clones, roughly 98% of them detected only once. The top ten clones comprise 0.3% of the sample.

This TCR was sampled from a man aged 30-40 years in good health. The V and J genes are TRBV10-1 and TRBJ2-1; the best D guess is TRBD1, with 5 bases matching. The sequenced sample consisted of naive CD8+ T cells sorted from blood. Explained via the paper, the cell subset or site label denotes: CD45RA+CCR7+. DNA sequence: TGCGCCAGCTCCGACAGCTCCTACAATGAGCAGTTCTTC. It translates as CASSDSSYNEQFF.